One sample yielded the 5 T cell receptor beta chains listed below, sequenced in a study of T cells in Graves' hyperthyroidism and ophthalmopathy. It was RNA transcripts that yielded the amplified TCR beta CDR3 regions. The HTBI set primed first-round TCR CDR3 RT-PCR. One entry per CDR3 protein results from TCRdb running MiXCR on the multiplex PCR reads. The sample contains 690,000 or so distinct CDR3 sequences, around a sixth of which appear only once. The material sequenced was blood. Every receptor here comes from a woman in her forties or fifties with Graves' hyperthyroidism that later progressed to Graves' ophthalmopathy.

This clonotype came up many times. The rearrangement links TRBV3-1 to TRBJ2-5, with D possibly being TRBD2 (6 bases). Germline values: CDR1 LGHDT, CDR2 YNNKEL (reference sequence). This CDR3 is 17 amino acids long. Between the trimmed V and J ends, which lost 1 base and 5 bases, there was a span of 20 bases. The CDR3 nucleotides are TGTGCCAGCAGCCAAGGCGCTAGCGCAGGGTGGTACGAGACCCAGTACTTC. This gives the protein CASSQGASAGWYETQYF.

The rearrangement links TRBV12-3 or TRBV12-4 to TRBJ1-5, with D possibly TRBD1 on 6 matching bases. This CDR3 is 12 amino acids long. V was pared by 6 bases and J by 6 bases, with 9 bases between. CDR3 DNA: TGTGCCAGCAGCACAGGGAGTCAGCCCCAGCATTTT. This sequence encodes CASSTGSQPQHF.

This clonotype was counted a few times. The chain joins TRBV19 to TRBJ1-2; D gene ambiguous. This CDR3 has 16 residues. Germline lookup yields CDR1 LNHDA and CDR2 SQIVND (reference sequence). V gave up 3 bases and J gave up 0 bases, with 14 bases separating them. This CDR3 reads CASSIQEVSPNYGYTF. CDR3 nucleotide sequence: TGTGCCAGTAGTATCCAGGAGGTGAGCCCTAACTATGGCTACACCTTC.

The V gene is TRBV30, the J gene TRBJ1-1, with D possibly matching TRBD1 (5 bases). The V and J ends lost 7 bases and 1 base respectively, with 13 bases between them. Germline loops: CDR1 GTSNPN, CDR2 SVGIG (reference sequence). The CDR3 runs 13 residues. CDR3: CAYEGDTNTEAFF. In nucleotides, the CDR3 is TGTGCCTACGAAGGGGATACGAACACTGAAGCTTTCTTT. The variable domain in full, completed from reference TRBV30 and TRBJ1-1, reads SQTIHQWPATLVQPVGSPLSLECTVEGTSNPNLYWYRQAAGRGLQLLFYSVGIGQISSEVPQNLSASRPQDRQFILSSKKLLLSDSGFYLCAYEGDTNTEAFFGQGTRLTVV.

The J gene is TRBJ2-7, the V gene TRBV7-9; D gene uncertain. The CDR3 has 15 residues. Germline V CDR1 and CDR2: SEHNR, FQNEAQ (reference sequence). The V end lost 6 bases, the J end lost 2 bases, and 17 bases lay between the germline ends. CDR3 in DNA: TGTGCCAGCAGTCCGCTTGAGGCAGCAACCTACGAGCAGTACTTC. It yields the protein CASSPLEAATYEQYF. The full variable domain, completed using reference TRBV7-9 and TRBJ2-7, is DTGVSQNPRHKITKRGQNVTFRCDPISEHNRLYWYRQTLGQGPEFLTYFQNEAQLEKSRLLSDRFSAERPKGSFSTLEIQRTEQGDSAMYLCASSPLEAATYEQYFGPGTRLTVT.